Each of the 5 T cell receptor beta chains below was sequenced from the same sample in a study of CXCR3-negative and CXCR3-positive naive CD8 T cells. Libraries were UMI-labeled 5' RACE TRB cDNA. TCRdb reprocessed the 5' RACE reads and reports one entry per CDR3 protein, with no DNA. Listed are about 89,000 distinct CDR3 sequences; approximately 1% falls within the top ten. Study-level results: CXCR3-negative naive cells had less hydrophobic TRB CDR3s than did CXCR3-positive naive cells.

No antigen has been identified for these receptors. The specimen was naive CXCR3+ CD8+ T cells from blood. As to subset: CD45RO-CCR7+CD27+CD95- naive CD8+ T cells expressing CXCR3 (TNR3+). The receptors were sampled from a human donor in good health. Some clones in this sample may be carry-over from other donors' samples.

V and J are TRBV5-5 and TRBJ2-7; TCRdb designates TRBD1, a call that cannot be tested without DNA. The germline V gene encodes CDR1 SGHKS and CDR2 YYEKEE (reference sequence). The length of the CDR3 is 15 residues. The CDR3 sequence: CASSSQQGAQWEQYF.

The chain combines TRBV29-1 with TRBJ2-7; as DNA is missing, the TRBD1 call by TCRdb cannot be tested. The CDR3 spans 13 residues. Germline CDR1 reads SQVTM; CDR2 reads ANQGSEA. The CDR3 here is CSVLGTVGYEQYF.

The CDR3 spells CASRNRLEEQFF. The V call is TRBV6-2 or TRBV6-3, the J call TRBJ2-1. This CDR3 is built from 12 residues. Germline CDR1 and CDR2: MNHEY and SVGEGT.

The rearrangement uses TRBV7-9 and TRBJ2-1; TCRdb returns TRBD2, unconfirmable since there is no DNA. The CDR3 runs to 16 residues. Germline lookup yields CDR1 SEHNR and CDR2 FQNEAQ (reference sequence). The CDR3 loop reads CASKKGLAENYNEQFF.

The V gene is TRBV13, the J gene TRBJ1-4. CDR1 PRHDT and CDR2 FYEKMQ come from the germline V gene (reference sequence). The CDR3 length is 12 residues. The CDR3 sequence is CASSLGVQELFF.